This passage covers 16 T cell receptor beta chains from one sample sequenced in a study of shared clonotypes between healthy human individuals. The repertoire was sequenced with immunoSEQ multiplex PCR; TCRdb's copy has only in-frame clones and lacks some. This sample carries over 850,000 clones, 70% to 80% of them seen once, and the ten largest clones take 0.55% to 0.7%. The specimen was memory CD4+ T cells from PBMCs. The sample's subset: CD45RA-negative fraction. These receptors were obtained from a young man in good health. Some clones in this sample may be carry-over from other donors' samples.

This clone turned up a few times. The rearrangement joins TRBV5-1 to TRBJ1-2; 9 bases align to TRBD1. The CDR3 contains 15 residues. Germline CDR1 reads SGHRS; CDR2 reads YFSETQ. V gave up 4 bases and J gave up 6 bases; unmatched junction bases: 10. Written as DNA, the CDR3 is TGCGCCAGCAGCCTACTGACAGGGGGAGGAGATGGCTACACCTTC. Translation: CASSLLTGGGDGYTF.

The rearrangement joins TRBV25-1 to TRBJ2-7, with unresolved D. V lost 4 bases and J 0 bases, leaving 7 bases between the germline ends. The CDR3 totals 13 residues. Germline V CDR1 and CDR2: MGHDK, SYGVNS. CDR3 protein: CASSGAASYEQYF. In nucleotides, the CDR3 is TGTGCCAGCAGTGGGGCGGCCTCCTACGAGCAGTACTTC.

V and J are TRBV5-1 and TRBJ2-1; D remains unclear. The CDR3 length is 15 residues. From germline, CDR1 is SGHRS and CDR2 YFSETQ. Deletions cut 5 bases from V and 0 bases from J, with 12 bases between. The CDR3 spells CASRMATSSYNEQFF. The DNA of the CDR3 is TGCGCCAGCAGAATGGCGACGAGCTCCTACAATGAGCAGTTCTTC.

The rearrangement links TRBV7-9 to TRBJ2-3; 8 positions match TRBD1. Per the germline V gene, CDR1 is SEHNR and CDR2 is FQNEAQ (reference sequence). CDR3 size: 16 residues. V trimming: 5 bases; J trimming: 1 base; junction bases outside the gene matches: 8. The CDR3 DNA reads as TGTGCCAGCAGCGTAGACAGGGGTGGGCGCACAGATACGCAGTATTTT. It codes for CASSVDRGGRTDTQYF.

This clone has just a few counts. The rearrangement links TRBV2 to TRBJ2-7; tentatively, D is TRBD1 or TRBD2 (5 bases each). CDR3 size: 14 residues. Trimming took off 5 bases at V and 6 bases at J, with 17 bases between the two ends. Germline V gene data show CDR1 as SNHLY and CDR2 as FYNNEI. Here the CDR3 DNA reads TGTGCCAGCAGTATACGGGACCGAGGGGTCGAGCAGTACTTC. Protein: CASSIRDRGVEQYF.

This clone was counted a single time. CDR3 in amino acids: CVAGAPSRGIQYF. CDR3 coding DNA: TGTGTAGCAGGGGCCCCCAGCAGGGGCATTCAGTACTTC. The chain couples TRBV6-5 to TRBJ2-4, with D perhaps matching TRBD1 (6 bases). The germline gives CDR1 MNHEY, CDR2 SVGAGI. The CDR3 contains 13 residues.

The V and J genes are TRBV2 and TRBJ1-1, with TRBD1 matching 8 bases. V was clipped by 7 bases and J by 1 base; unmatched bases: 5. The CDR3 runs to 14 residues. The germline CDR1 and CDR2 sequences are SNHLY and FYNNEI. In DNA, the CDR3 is TGTGCCAGCACTCGACAGGGGAAGAACACTGAAGCTTTCTTT. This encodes CASTRQGKNTEAFF.

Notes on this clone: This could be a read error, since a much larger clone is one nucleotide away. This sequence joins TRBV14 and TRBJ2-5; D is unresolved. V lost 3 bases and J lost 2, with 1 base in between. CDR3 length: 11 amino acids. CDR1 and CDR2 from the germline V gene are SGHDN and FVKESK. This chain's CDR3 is CASSQQETQYF. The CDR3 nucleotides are TGTGCCAGCAGCCAGCAAGAGACCCAGTACTTC.

CDR3 sequence (DNA): TGTGCCAGCAGTGAACGTGAGGGTGGTCAGCCCCAGCATTTT. Encoded protein: CASSEREGGQPQHF. The rearrangement links TRBV6-1 to TRBJ1-5; no clear D. Trimming left V 2 bases short and J 6 bases short, with 11 bases between. In germline, CDR1 is MNHNS, CDR2 SASEGT. The CDR3 spans 14 residues.

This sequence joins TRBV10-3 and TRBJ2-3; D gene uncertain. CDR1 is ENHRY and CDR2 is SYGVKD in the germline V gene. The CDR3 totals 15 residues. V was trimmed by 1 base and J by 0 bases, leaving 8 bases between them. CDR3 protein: CAISEYRVSTDTQYF. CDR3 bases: TGTGCCATCAGTGAGTACCGGGTAAGCACAGATACGCAGTATTTT.

The CDR3: CASSGGIAGGYEQYF. The CDR3, as DNA: TGTGCCAGCAGCGGGGGAATAGCGGGAGGCTACGAGCAGTACTTC. The chain links TRBV7-3 to TRBJ2-7; 10 nucleotides align to TRBD2. Germline trimming cut 5 bases from V and 3 bases from J; bases unmatched to any gene: 7. CDR1 is SGHTA, CDR2 FQGTGA, per germline. The length of the CDR3 is 15 residues.

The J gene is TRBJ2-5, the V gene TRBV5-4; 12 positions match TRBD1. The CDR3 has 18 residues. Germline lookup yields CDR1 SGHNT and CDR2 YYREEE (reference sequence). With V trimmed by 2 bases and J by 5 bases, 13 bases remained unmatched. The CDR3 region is CASSFGGGGTGGWETQYF. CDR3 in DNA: TGTGCCAGCAGCTTTGGTGGCGGTGGGACAGGGGGCTGGGAGACCCAGTACTTC.

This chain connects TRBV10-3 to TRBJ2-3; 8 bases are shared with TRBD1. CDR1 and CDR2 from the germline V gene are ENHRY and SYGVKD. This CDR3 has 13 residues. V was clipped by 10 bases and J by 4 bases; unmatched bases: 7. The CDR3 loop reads CANRTGMSDTQYF. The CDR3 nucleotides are TGTGCCAACCGGACAGGGATGTCAGATACGCAGTATTTT.

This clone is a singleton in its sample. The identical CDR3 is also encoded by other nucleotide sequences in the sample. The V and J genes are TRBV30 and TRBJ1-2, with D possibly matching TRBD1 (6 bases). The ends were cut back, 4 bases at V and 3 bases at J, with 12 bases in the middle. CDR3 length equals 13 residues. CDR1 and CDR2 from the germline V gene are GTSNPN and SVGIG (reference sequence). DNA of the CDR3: TGTGCCTGGAATGGGGGGCGCGACTATGGCTACACCTTC. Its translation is CAWNGGRDYGYTF.

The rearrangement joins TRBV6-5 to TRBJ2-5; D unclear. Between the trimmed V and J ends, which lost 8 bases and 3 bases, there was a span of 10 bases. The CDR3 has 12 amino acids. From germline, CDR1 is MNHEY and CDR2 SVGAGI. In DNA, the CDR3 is TGTGCCAGCCGAACATCTAAAGAGACCCAGTACTTC. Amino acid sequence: CASRTSKETQYF.

CDR3: CASVAEDRNGYTF. Written as DNA, the CDR3 is TGCGCCAGCGTAGCGGAGGACAGAAATGGCTACACCTTC. The chain employs TRBV5-1 and TRBJ1-2; D possibly corresponds to TRBD1 (6 bases). Germline V gives CDR1 SGHRS, CDR2 YFSETQ. V was pared by 7 bases and J by 6 bases, with 16 bases between. This CDR3 has 13 amino acids.